A single TCR beta chain is shown here with its context. The sample belongs to a study of T cell responses to AZD1222 COVID-19 vaccine. Generated by immunoSEQ multiplex PCR, the TCRdb table keeps only in-frame clones and is missing some. The sample lists over 85,000 clones; around 81% were seen once. This clonotype was sampled from an adult in good health. The material was peripheral blood, obtained on day 0 of AZD1222 vaccination.

The CDR3 region is CASSQGVQGYGNIQYF. In DNA, the CDR3 is TGCGCCAGCAGCCAAGGGGTACAGGGGTACGGGAACATTCAGTACTTC. The chain employs TRBV4-3 and TRBJ2-4, with 7 bases matching TRBD1. This CDR3 region has 16 residues. V gave up 1 base and J gave up 7 bases; unmatched junction bases: 10. Germline V gives CDR1 LGHNA, CDR2 YSLEER.